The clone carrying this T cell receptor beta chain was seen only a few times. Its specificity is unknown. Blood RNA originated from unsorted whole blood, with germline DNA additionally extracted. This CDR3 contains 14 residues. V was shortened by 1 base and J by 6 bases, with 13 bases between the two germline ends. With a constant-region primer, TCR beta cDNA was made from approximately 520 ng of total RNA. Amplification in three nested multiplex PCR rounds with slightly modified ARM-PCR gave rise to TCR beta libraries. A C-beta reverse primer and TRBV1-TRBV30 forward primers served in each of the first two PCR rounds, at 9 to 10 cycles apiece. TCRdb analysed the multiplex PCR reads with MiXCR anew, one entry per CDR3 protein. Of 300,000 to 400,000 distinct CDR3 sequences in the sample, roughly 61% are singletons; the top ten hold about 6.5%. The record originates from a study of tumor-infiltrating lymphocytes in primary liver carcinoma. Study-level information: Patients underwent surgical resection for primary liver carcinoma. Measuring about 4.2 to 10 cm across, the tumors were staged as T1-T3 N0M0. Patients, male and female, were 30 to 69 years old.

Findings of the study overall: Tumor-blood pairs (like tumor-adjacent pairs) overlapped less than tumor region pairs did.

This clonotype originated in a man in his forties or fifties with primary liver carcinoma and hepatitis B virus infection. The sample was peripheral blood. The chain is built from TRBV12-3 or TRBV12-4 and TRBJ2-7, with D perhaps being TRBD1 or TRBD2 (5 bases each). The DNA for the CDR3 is TGTGCCAGCAGTTTAGTGGGGTCAGGGACCGAGCAGTACTTC. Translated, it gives CASSLVGSGTEQYF.